Following are 21 T cell receptor beta chains from one sample sequenced in a study of Ad26.COV2.S vaccination and SARS-CoV-2 variants. Treatment reported: over 15 received Ad26.COV2.S at low or high dose, single or two shots; roughly 5 received placebo; per-sample allocation not given. Samples came from day 63 after the first vaccine or placebo injection. TCRdb's table, derived via immunoSEQ multiplex PCR, lists solely in-frame clones and lacks some. The sample records hundreds of thousands of clones, approximately 83% being singletons. This sample comprised peripheral blood, obtained in a trial of Ad26.COV2.S vaccine versus placebo. All receptors derive from a person between 18 and 60 years old who received the Ad26.COV2.S COVID-19 vaccine or a placebo.

The V and J genes are TRBV10-3 and TRBJ1-1; unclear D gene. The CDR3 loop spans 13 amino acids. Germline-derived CDR1 and CDR2 are ENHRY and SYGVKD. Between the trimmed V and J ends, which lost 4 bases and 1 base, there was a span of 7 bases. In nucleotides, the CDR3 is TGTGCCATCAGTGGGTGGGGGAACACTGAAGCTTTCTTT. Encoded protein: CAISGWGNTEAFF.

There are a few counts of this clone. V gene TRBV11-3 combines with J gene TRBJ2-1; perhaps TRBD1 as D (6 bases). This CDR3 has 14 amino acids. Trimming took 5 bases from V and 3 from J, leaving 11 bases between them. Germline V lookup: CDR1 SGHNT, CDR2 YENEEA. The CDR3 region is CASSPATGYNEQFF. In DNA form, the CDR3 reads TGTGCCAGCAGCCCAGCGACAGGCTACAATGAGCAGTTCTTC.

V and J are TRBV1 and TRBJ2-1; the listed D gene, TRBD2, was not tested against the DNA. TRBV1 is a listed pseudogene. The CDR3 runs to 18 residues. The CDR3 loop is CTSSQDCASGNRHNEQFF. The CDR3 DNA reads as TGCACCAGCAGCCAAGATTGCGCTAGCGGGAATCGGCACAATGAGCAGTTCTTC.

Only a few counts were recorded for this clone. V usage is TRBV29-1 and J usage is TRBJ1-2; D not certain. The CDR3 extends over 11 amino acids. Germline CDR1 is SQVTM and CDR2 is ANQGSEA. V was cut by 2 bases and J by 4 bases, with 5 bases left in between. CDR3 nucleotides: TGCAGCGTTGAACAGACCTATGGCTACACCTTC. Translation: CSVEQTYGYTF.

The chain couples TRBV18 to TRBJ1-6; D unresolved. This CDR3 has 13 amino acids. CDR1 is KGHSH, CDR2 LQKENI, per germline. V was pared by 2 bases and J by 12 bases, with 11 bases between. In DNA, the CDR3 is TGTGCCAGCTCACCAGGCACAGTGGGACCCCTCCACTTT. The encoded protein is CASSPGTVGPLHF.

The J gene is TRBJ2-3, the V gene TRBV5-4, with 9 bases identical to TRBD2. J gave up 2 bases and V 5 bases, and 9 bases lay outside the gene matches. CDR1 is SGHNT, CDR2 YYREEE, per germline (reference sequence). This CDR3 region has 16 residues. Here the CDR3 DNA reads TGTGCCAGCAGTCCTCCAGCGGGGGGCGTCACAGATACGCAGTATTTT. As protein: CASSPPAGGVTDTQYF.

The rearrangement joins TRBV10-3 to TRBJ1-2; D is perhaps TRBD1 (6 bases). Trimming left V 5 bases short and J 4 bases short, with 26 bases between. This CDR3 is 18 amino acids long. Germline loops: CDR1 ENHRY, CDR2 SYGVKD. In DNA, the CDR3 is TGTGCCATCAGTACGGGCGGTTTCAGGGGAAGTCCCTCCTATGGCTACACCTTC. Translating gives CAISTGGFRGSPSYGYTF.

The chain carries TRBV6-6 and TRBJ2-7; the D gene could be TRBD1 or TRBD2 (5 bases each). V shed 8 bases and J shed 5 bases, with 19 bases lying between them. The germline gives CDR1 MNHNY, CDR2 SVGAGI (reference sequence). The CDR3 has 14 residues. The CDR3: CASPKGRGVHEQYF. Here the CDR3 DNA reads TGTGCCAGCCCTAAAGGCAGAGGGGTCCACGAGCAGTACTTC.

The chain combines TRBV27 with TRBJ2-3; 14 bases fit TRBD2. Germline loops: CDR1 MNHEY, CDR2 SMNVEV (reference sequence). The CDR3 length is 17 residues. The trim removed 3 bases at V and 4 bases at J, leaving 6 bases unmatched. The CDR3 region has the DNA TGTGCCAGCAGTTTCGATGGACTAGCGGGAGGTGCAGATACGCAGTATTTT. Its translation is CASSFDGLAGGADTQYF.

The chain uses TRBV4-1 and TRBJ1-6; D perhaps matches TRBD1 (5 bases). With 2 bases removed from V and 4 bases from J, the gap between germline ends came to 12 bases. The CDR3 is made up of 16 amino acids. CDR1 is MGHRA, CDR2 YSYEKL, per germline. DNA of the CDR3: TGCGCCAGCAGCCAACCCGGGACGGGTTATAATTCACCCCTCCACTTT. It yields the protein CASSQPGTGYNSPLHF.

This chain uses TRBV19 with TRBJ1-5; 7 nucleotides align to TRBD1. The J segment lost 7 bases and the V segment lost 5 bases, leaving 5 bases of the junction unmatched. CDR3 size: 13 residues. CDR1 LNHDA and CDR2 SQIVND come from the germline V gene (reference sequence). The CDR3 region is CASSPDREQPQHF. The CDR3 region has the DNA TGTGCCAGTAGTCCCGACAGGGAGCAGCCCCAGCATTTT.

This clone was detected only once. The chain joins TRBV30 to TRBJ1-6; perhaps TRBD1 as D (6 bases). CDR1 is GTSNPN and CDR2 is SVGIG in the germline V gene (reference sequence). Trimming took off 5 bases at V and 7 bases at J, with 12 bases between the two ends. CDR3 size: 13 residues. CDR3 in amino acids: CAWATGANSPLHF. The CDR3 DNA is TGTGCCTGGGCGACAGGCGCCAATTCACCCCTCCACTTT.

This chain uses TRBV13 with TRBJ2-3; 9 nucleotides agree with TRBD2. J lost 6 bases, V lost 1 base, and 11 bases had no gene match. The CDR3 is made up of 17 amino acids. Germline V gene data show CDR1 as PRHDT and CDR2 as FYEKMQ (reference sequence). The CDR3 loop reads CASSLELGGTSIDTQYF. DNA of the CDR3: TGTGCCAGCAGCTTAGAATTAGGGGGGACTAGCATCGATACGCAGTATTTT.

In DNA, the CDR3 is TGTGCCAGCAGTCCTCGGACCAGTATGGGGCAGTACTTC. Residues: CASSPRTSMGQYF. The chain combines TRBV6-5 with TRBJ2-7; D uncertain. The CDR3 loop spans 13 amino acids. V lost 5 bases and J lost 9, with 17 bases in between. Germline values: CDR1 MNHEY, CDR2 SVGAGI.

CDR3 amino acids: CASSSPGKNTEAFF. The DNA of the CDR3 is TGTGCCAGCAGTTCCCCAGGGAAGAACACTGAAGCTTTCTTT. The chain recombines TRBV27 with TRBJ1-1, with D possibly matching TRBD1 (5 bases). Trimming left V 4 bases short and J 1 base short, with 10 bases between. CDR3 length: 14 amino acids. The germline gives CDR1 MNHEY, CDR2 SMNVEV (reference sequence).

This clone has only one observation. The chain is built from TRBV19 and TRBJ2-1, with 11 bases matching TRBD2. The CDR3 length is 15 residues. Germline V gene lookup returns CDR1 LNHDA and CDR2 SQIVND (reference sequence). The J segment lost 7 bases and the V segment lost 3 bases, leaving 5 bases of the junction unmatched. This CDR3 reads CASSILAGGLNEQFF. The CDR3 DNA sequence: TGTGCCAGTAGTATCTTAGCGGGGGGGCTAAATGAGCAGTTCTTC.

The J gene is TRBJ2-1, the V gene TRBV19, with D possibly being TRBD1 (5 bases). CDR1 is LNHDA, CDR2 SQIVND, per germline (reference sequence). The V end lost 5 bases, the J end lost 1 base, and 9 bases lay between the germline ends. The CDR3 totals 14 residues. CDR3 nucleotides: TGTGCCAGTAGTGCAGGACAATCCTACAATGAGCAGTTCTTC. It codes for CASSAGQSYNEQFF.

This clone was recorded only once. The chain carries TRBV11-3 and TRBJ1-1, with D uncertain. V dropped 0 bases and J dropped 6 bases, with 8 bases sitting between them. The CDR3 is 13 amino acids. Germline V CDR1 and CDR2: SGHNT, YENEEA. CDR3 region: CASSLDGRSEAFF. In nucleotides, the CDR3 is TGTGCCAGCAGCTTAGATGGCCGGTCTGAAGCTTTCTTT.

This clone was observed once. The V gene is TRBV20-1, the J gene TRBJ2-2; D gene ambiguous. Germline V gives CDR1 DFQATT, CDR2 SNEGSKA (reference sequence). V lost 3 bases to trimming and J lost 1 base, with 9 bases between them. This CDR3 has 14 residues. The CDR3 here is CSASPAGNTGELFF. As DNA, the CDR3 is TGCAGTGCTAGTCCCGCAGGGAACACCGGGGAGCTGTTTTTT.

The count of this clone is one. The chain has TRBV30 and TRBJ2-5; D not certain. V gave up 3 bases and J gave up 9 bases, with 11 bases separating them. CDR1 and CDR2 (germline): GTSNPN, SVGIG (reference sequence). The CDR3 has 11 amino acids. The CDR3 is CAWRSGAAQYF. CDR3 DNA sequence: TGTGCCTGGAGGTCCGGCGCGGCCCAGTACTTC.

The rearrangement uses TRBV2 and TRBJ2-5; 7 nucleotides agree with TRBD2. There are 12 residues in the CDR3. With 8 bases clipped from V and 3 bases from J, the junction kept 3 bases outside the gene matches. Germline lookup yields CDR1 SNHLY and CDR2 FYNNEI. The CDR3 loop reads CASWGGEETQYF. For the CDR3, the DNA is TGTGCCAGCTGGGGGGGAGAAGAGACCCAGTACTTC. Looking up the rest from reference TRBV2 and TRBJ2-5 gives the full variable domain: EPEVTQTPSHQVTQMGQEVILRCVPISNHLYFYWYRQILGQKVEFLVSFYNNEISEKSEIFDDQFSVERPDGSNFTLKIRSTKLEDSAMYFCASWGGEETQYFGPGTRLLVL.